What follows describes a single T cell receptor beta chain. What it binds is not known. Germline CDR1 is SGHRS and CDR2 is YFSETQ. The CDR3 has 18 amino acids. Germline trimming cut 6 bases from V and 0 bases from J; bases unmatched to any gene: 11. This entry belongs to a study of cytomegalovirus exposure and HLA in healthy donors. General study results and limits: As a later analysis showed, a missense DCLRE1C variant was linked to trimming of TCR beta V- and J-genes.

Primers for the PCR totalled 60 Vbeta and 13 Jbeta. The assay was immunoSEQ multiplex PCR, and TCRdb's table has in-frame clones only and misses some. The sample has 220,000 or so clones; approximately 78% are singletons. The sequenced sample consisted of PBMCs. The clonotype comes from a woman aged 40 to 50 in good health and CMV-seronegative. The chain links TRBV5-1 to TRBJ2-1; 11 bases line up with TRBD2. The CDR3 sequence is CASTGLAGGSSSYNEQFF. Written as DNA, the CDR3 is TGCGCCAGCACCGGGCTAGCGGGAGGTTCAAGCTCCTACAATGAGCAGTTCTTC.